The 20 T cell receptor beta chains in this list originate from one sample, sequenced in a study of blood T cell repertoires in COVID-19. TCRdb's table, derived via immunoSEQ multiplex PCR, lists solely in-frame clones and lacks some. The sample lists approximately 250,000 clones; 85% were seen once. Sequences were obtained from peripheral blood. The receptors derive from a man in his fifties with COVID-19, enrolled during active disease.

The chain recombines TRBV3-1 (or the pseudogene TRBV3-2) with TRBJ1-4; 9 bases agree with TRBD1. The CDR3 sequence is 14 residues long. Germline CDR1 and CDR2: LGHDT and YNNKEL (reference sequence). V shed 3 bases, J shed 6 bases, and the junction held 2 bases outside the gene matches. CDR3 sequence reads: CASSHGQGYEKLFF. The CDR3 DNA is TGTGCCAGCAGCCATGGACAGGGGTATGAAAAACTGTTTTTT.

The chain combines TRBV18 with TRBJ1-3; D is unresolved. Trimming left V 8 bases short and J 2 bases short, with 13 bases between. The CDR3 has 14 residues. CDR1 and CDR2 from the germline V gene are KGHSH and LQKENI. CDR3 region: CASRPGSAGNTIYF. Here the CDR3 DNA reads TGTGCCAGCCGGCCGGGATCGGCTGGAAACACCATATATTTT.

V and J are TRBV9 and TRBJ2-2; TRBD1 matches at 7 bases. This CDR3 has 16 amino acids. The ends lost 3 bases at V and 6 bases at J; junction bases unmatched: 11. Germline V CDR1 and CDR2: SGDLS, YYNGEE. The CDR3 DNA reads as TGTGCCAGCAGCGACCACAGGGGCCTCGGGGCCGGGGAGCTGTTTTTT. Protein product: CASSDHRGLGAGELFF.

The J gene is TRBJ1-1, the V gene TRBV5-5; D gene uncertain. Germline CDR1 SGHKS, CDR2 YYEKEE (reference sequence). Trimming removed 0 bases from V and 1 base from J, with 7 bases in between. The CDR3 contains 14 residues. CDR3 in DNA: TGTGCCAGCAGCTTGGTCCCCCGGAACACTGAAGCTTTCTTT. Translating gives CASSLVPRNTEAFF.

The CDR3: CASSGTLSYEQYF. CDR3 DNA: TGTGCCAGCAGTGGGACACTCTCCTACGAGCAGTACTTC. The chain carries TRBV2 and TRBJ2-7; D possibly corresponds to TRBD1 (5 bases). Trimming removed 4 bases from V and 0 bases from J, with 7 bases in between. In germline, CDR1 is SNHLY, CDR2 FYNNEI. The CDR3 runs to 13 residues.

The V call is TRBV6-5, the J call TRBJ1-2; 8 bases are a match to TRBD1. CDR1 is MNHEY, CDR2 SVGAGI, per germline. V lost 6 bases, J lost 7 bases, and 13 bases stayed unmatched. This CDR3 region has 15 residues. The CDR3 loop is CASSVTGTGMGGYTF. CDR3 DNA: TGTGCCAGCAGCGTCACGGGGACAGGAATGGGTGGCTACACCTTC.

CDR3 in amino acids: CASSLGLLDTQYF. For the CDR3, the DNA is TGTGCCAGCAGCTTAGGACTTTTAGATACGCAGTATTTT. This chain joins TRBV7-9 and TRBJ2-3; D gene unclear. The CDR3 loop spans 13 amino acids. Looked up from germline, CDR1 is SEHNR and CDR2 is FQNEAQ (reference sequence). V lost 1 base to trimming and J lost 5 bases, with 7 bases between them.

V gene TRBV5-1 combines with J gene TRBJ2-2; D ambiguous. Germline V CDR1 and CDR2: SGHRS, YFSETQ. V was trimmed by 2 bases and J by 0 bases, leaving 8 bases between them. The CDR3 contains 15 residues. CDR3 amino acids: CASSFARANTGELFF. Here the CDR3 DNA reads TGCGCCAGCAGCTTCGCGCGTGCGAACACCGGGGAGCTGTTTTTT.

The V and J genes are TRBV10-2 and TRBJ2-7; D remains ambiguous. The CDR3 spans 12 residues. Trimming left V 8 bases short and J 3 bases short, with 11 bases between. Per germline, CDR1 WSHSY and CDR2 SAAADI. The CDR3 region is CASAPGFYEQYF. The CDR3 bases are TGCGCCAGCGCTCCAGGCTTCTACGAGCAGTACTTC.

This clone was seen a few times. The rearrangement links TRBV4-3 to TRBJ2-7; possible D gene TRBD2, 5 bases. The CDR3 extends over 16 amino acids. Germline V gene data show CDR1 as LGHNA and CDR2 as YSLEER. With 4 bases removed from V and 4 bases from J, the gap between germline ends came to 20 bases. The CDR3: CASSRTTTGTGYEQYF. CDR3 nucleotide sequence: TGCGCCAGCAGCCGGACGACAACGGGAACTGGTTACGAGCAGTACTTC.

The V call is TRBV4-3, the J call TRBJ1-1; TRBD1 matches at 7 bases. The CDR3 is 13 residues long. The ends lost 4 bases at V and 7 bases at J; junction bases unmatched: 6. Germline CDR1 is LGHNA and CDR2 is YSLEER. CDR3 protein: CASSLDRDLEAFF. The CDR3 DNA follows: TGCGCCAGCAGCCTCGACAGGGACCTTGAAGCTTTCTTT.

The rearrangement uses TRBV6-6 and TRBJ1-5, with no clear D. Germline CDR1 MNHNY, CDR2 SVGAGI (reference sequence). This CDR3 region has 14 residues. The V and J ends lost 1 base and 4 bases respectively, with 8 bases between them. For the CDR3, the DNA is TGTGCCAGCAGTTACTTGGTCGGTAATCAGCCCCAGCATTTT. Amino acid sequence: CASSYLVGNQPQHF.

V and J are TRBV23-1 and TRBJ1-3, with D tentatively TRBD1 (5 bases). TRBV23-1 is noted as an ORF with a role that remains uncertain. The germline V and J ends were trimmed by 8 bases and 0 bases, with 20 bases remaining between them. The CDR3 runs 17 residues. The CDR3 nucleotides read TGCGCCAGCGAAATCCGTTTGCAGGGTTTCTCTGGAAACACCATATATTTT. It codes for CASEIRLQGFSGNTIYF.

This clone turned up a few times. The chain couples TRBV27 to TRBJ2-7; D gene unclear. This CDR3 has 18 amino acids. The V gene lost 2 bases and the J gene lost 3 bases, with 23 bases spanning the gap. The germline gives CDR1 MNHEY, CDR2 SMNVEV (reference sequence). CDR3 amino acids: CASSLSPLRGLSDYEQYF. For the CDR3, the DNA is TGTGCCAGCAGTTTAAGCCCTCTTCGAGGCCTCAGTGACTACGAGCAGTACTTC.

The chain carries TRBV5-5 and TRBJ2-1, with unresolved D. This CDR3 is 13 amino acids long. Germline assignment: CDR1 SGHKS and CDR2 YYEKEE (reference sequence). V was shortened by 3 bases and J by 8 bases, with 12 bases between the two germline ends. The CDR3 DNA is TGTGCCAGCAGCTCATACCCCCGGGATGAGCAGTTCTTC. The encoded protein is CASSSYPRDEQFF.

The V gene is TRBV6-5, the J gene TRBJ2-1; TRBD2 matches 10 bases. The CDR3 contains 14 residues. CDR1 is MNHEY, CDR2 SVGAGI, per germline. V dropped 7 bases and J dropped 9; count of bases not matched to a gene: 9. The CDR3 region has the DNA TGTGCCAGCACAAGAGCGGGGGGGCGGAGTGAGCAGTTCTTC. Translated: CASTRAGGRSEQFF.

The chain links TRBV4-3 to TRBJ2-1; a weak D match, TRBD1 (5 bases). The CDR3 is made up of 14 amino acids. The germline V gene has CDR1 LGHNA and CDR2 YSLEER. Trimming cost V 3 bases and J 6 bases, with 12 bases left between them. This CDR3 reads CASSHRGYSNEQFF. In DNA form, the CDR3 reads TGCGCCAGCAGCCATAGGGGCTATAGCAATGAGCAGTTCTTC.

V usage is TRBV6-5 and J usage is TRBJ1-1; D ambiguous. This CDR3 has 14 amino acids. The V and J ends lost 0 bases and 0 bases respectively, with 5 bases between them. Germline V lookup: CDR1 MNHEY, CDR2 SVGAGI. CDR3 in amino acids: CASSYSGLNTEAFF. CDR3 in DNA: TGTGCCAGCAGTTACTCCGGTTTGAACACTGAAGCTTTCTTT.

This clone was picked up a small number of times. This rearrangement joins TRBV6-6 to TRBJ1-2; 8 bases align to TRBD1. The J segment lost 4 bases and the V segment lost 6 bases, leaving 7 bases of the junction unmatched. This CDR3 contains 14 residues. Germline V gene sequence: CDR1 MNHNY, CDR2 SVGAGI (reference sequence). The CDR3 here is CASSSGTGSYGYTF. CDR3 bases: TGTGCCAGCAGCTCGGGGACAGGCAGCTATGGCTACACCTTC.

The rearrangement joins TRBV19 to TRBJ1-6; the match to TRBD1 covers 10 bases. Germline assignment: CDR1 LNHDA and CDR2 SQIVND (reference sequence). The CDR3 length is 14 residues. Unmatched junction bases numbered 6, after V lost 7 bases and J lost 9 bases. The CDR3 region is CASMATGGGSPLHF. CDR3 coding DNA: TGTGCCAGTATGGCGACAGGGGGCGGTTCACCCCTCCACTTT.